What follows are 20 T cell receptor beta chains derived from one specimen sequenced in a study of T cell responses to AZD1222 COVID-19 vaccine. Produced via immunoSEQ multiplex PCR; TCRdb's table is partial and in-frame only. The sample holds approximately 92,000 clones; just over 90% are singletons and the top ten take 22%. Sequencing used peripheral blood, obtained on day 0 of AZD1222 vaccination. The receptors were sampled from an adult in good health.

The chain joins TRBV7-2 to TRBJ2-1; D might be TRBD1 (5 bases). V was shortened by 2 bases and J by 0 bases, with 14 bases between the two germline ends. Germline CDR1 and CDR2: SGHTA and FQGNSA. The CDR3 totals 17 residues. The CDR3, as DNA: TGTGCCAGCAGCTTAAGGTACAGGCCGAGCTCCTACAATGAGCAGTTCTTC. Protein product: CASSLRYRPSSYNEQFF.

This clone counts as large. At the DNA level, this CDR3 is encoded by other sequences in the same sample as well. This rearrangement joins TRBV4-3 to TRBJ1-1; D not certain. Trimming cost V 4 bases and J 1 base, with 7 bases left between them. The CDR3 is made up of 13 amino acids. CDR1 LGHNA and CDR2 YSLEER come from the germline V gene. The CDR3 protein is CASSPFRNTEAFF. The CDR3, as DNA: TGCGCCAGCAGCCCCTTTCGGAACACTGAAGCTTTCTTT.

This chain links TRBV13 with TRBJ2-1; D gene ambiguous. Germline CDR1 and CDR2: PRHDT and FYEKMQ (reference sequence). Trimming left V 5 bases short and J 4 bases short, with 12 bases between. The CDR3 is 14 amino acids. CDR3: CASSPLDGYNEQFF. The CDR3 coding sequence is TGTGCCAGCAGCCCACTGGACGGATACAATGAGCAGTTCTTC.

J is TRBJ2-7 and V is TRBV27; tentatively, D is TRBD1 (6 bases). Germline CDR1 MNHEY, CDR2 SMNVEV (reference sequence). The CDR3 is 19 residues long. Trimming took 2 bases from V and 3 from J, leaving 26 bases between them. CDR3 in DNA: TGTGCCAGCAGTTTAATCCCCCTAGGAAGGCAGGGGAAGATCTACGAGCAGTACTTC. Protein sequence: CASSLIPLGRQGKIYEQYF.

The rearrangement uses TRBV29-1 and TRBJ2-1, with TRBD1 matching over 7 bases. This CDR3 has 14 residues. Germline values: CDR1 SQVTM, CDR2 ANQGSEA. The junction had 7 bases not matched to a gene; V was cut back by 7 bases and J by 1 base. The CDR3 DNA reads as TGCAGCGCCCAGCCCAGGGGGTCCTACAATGAGCAGTTCTTC. It yields the protein CSAQPRGSYNEQFF.

The chain has TRBV19 and TRBJ1-2, with a weak D call TRBD1 (6 bases). The CDR3 runs 15 residues. Germline CDR1 is LNHDA and CDR2 is SQIVND (reference sequence). V was pared by 6 bases and J by 4 bases, with 18 bases between. This CDR3 is CASSRGAAGLYGYTF. The CDR3 DNA reads TGTGCCAGTAGCCGGGGGGCCGCGGGGCTCTATGGCTACACCTTC. Full variable domain (missing parts from reference TRBV19 and TRBJ1-2): DGGITQSPKYLFRKEGQNVTLSCEQNLNHDAMYWYRQDPGQGLRLIYYSQIVNDFQKGDIAEGYSVSREKKESFPLTVTSAQKNPTAFYLCASSRGAAGLYGYTFGSGTRLTVV.

On this clone: One end of the junction is discordant with germline, which a read error may explain. The rearrangement uses TRBV24-1 and TRBJ1-2; D unclear. Germline assignment: CDR1 KGHDR and CDR2 SFDVKD. The CDR3 extends over 13 amino acids. CDR3 nucleotides: TGTGCCACCAGTGTGTCGGACTACTATAGCTACACCTTC. Encoded protein: CATSVSDYYSYTF.

The V gene is TRBV18, the J gene TRBJ2-7; 10 nucleotides align to TRBD1. The J segment lost 4 bases and the V segment lost 4 bases, leaving 4 bases of the junction unmatched. This CDR3 region has 14 residues. Looked up from germline, CDR1 is KGHSH and CDR2 is LQKENI. In DNA, the CDR3 is TGTGCCAGCTCACTATCGGGACAGGGGTACGAGCAGTACTTC. Encoded protein: CASSLSGQGYEQYF.

The chain employs TRBV6-2 or TRBV6-3 and TRBJ1-2; D is undetermined. V lost 6 bases and J lost 0, with 14 bases in between. Germline V CDR1 and CDR2: MNHEY, SVGEGT. This CDR3 is built from 15 residues. CDR3 coding DNA: TGTGCCAGCAGCCCCTCCGGGAGGCCTAACTATGGCTACACCTTC. This encodes CASSPSGRPNYGYTF.

In nucleotides, the CDR3 is TGCGCCAGCAGCCAAGTGGTACAGTTCTATGGCTACACCTTC. Encoded protein: CASSQVVQFYGYTF. The V gene is TRBV4-1, the J gene TRBJ1-2; D is undetermined. Germline V gene lookup returns CDR1 MGHRA and CDR2 YSYEKL. The V gene lost 1 base and the J gene lost 4 bases, with 10 bases spanning the gap. There are 14 residues in the CDR3.

This chain uses TRBV6-5 with TRBJ1-6; no firm D call. CDR3 size: 15 residues. V was pared by 4 bases and J by 8 bases, with 15 bases between. CDR1 and CDR2 (germline): MNHEY, SVGAGI. The CDR3 spells CASSSTESGYSPLHF. The CDR3 DNA reads as TGTGCCAGCAGTTCCACGGAATCGGGCTATTCACCCCTCCACTTT.

The chain carries TRBV6-2 or TRBV6-3 and TRBJ2-3, with D tentatively TRBD1 (6 bases). The CDR3 contains 12 residues. V gave up 6 bases and J gave up 4 bases, with 8 bases separating them. CDR1 and CDR2 (germline): MNHEY, SVGEGT. The CDR3 DNA reads as TGTGCCAGCAGCAGGGGCGCAGATACGCAGTATTTT. Amino acid sequence: CASSRGADTQYF.

The chain has TRBV7-2 and TRBJ1-5; D is unresolved. This CDR3 is built from 16 residues. Trimming took off 5 bases at V and 1 base at J, with 15 bases between the two ends. The V gene's germline CDR1 is SGHTA and CDR2 FQGNSA. As DNA, the CDR3 is TGTGCCAGCAGCCTCGGTCAGGTAGCGAGCAATCAGCCCCAGCATTTT. Translated, it gives CASSLGQVASNQPQHF.

This clone was counted a single time. V gene TRBV5-6 combines with J gene TRBJ2-5, with 8 positions matching TRBD1. V shed 4 bases, J shed 7 bases, and the junction held 6 bases outside the gene matches. The germline CDR1 and CDR2 sequences are SGHDT and YYEEEE. CDR3 length: 13 residues. The CDR3 reads CASSTGQGGTQYF. For the CDR3, the DNA is TGTGCCAGCAGCACAGGACAGGGCGGGACCCAGTACTTC.

The chain uses TRBV5-5 and TRBJ1-2; 7 bases fit TRBD1. Trimming cost V 4 bases and J 2 bases; bases outside gene matches: 11. CDR1 is SGHKS, CDR2 YYEKEE, per germline (reference sequence). The CDR3 consists of 16 residues. CDR3 bases: TGTGCCAGCAGCATACGGACAGGACTACCCAACTATGGCTACACCTTC. It translates to CASSIRTGLPNYGYTF.

This clone occurred once. The rearrangement links TRBV25-1 to TRBJ2-1; perhaps D is TRBD1 or TRBD2 (5 bases each). The CDR3 contains 15 residues. V was pared by 6 bases and J by 5 bases, with 17 bases between. CDR1 is MGHDK, CDR2 SYGVNS, per germline. CDR3 DNA sequence: TGTGCCAGCAGCCGGTGGGACGACAGTAACAATGAGCAGTTCTTC. It is translated as CASSRWDDSNNEQFF. Drawing the rest from reference TRBV25-1 and TRBJ2-1, the complete variable domain is EADIYQTPRYLVIGTGKKITLECSQTMGHDKMYWYQQDPGMELHLIHYSYGVNSTEKGDLSSESTVSRIRTEHFPLTLESARPSHTSQYLCASSRWDDSNNEQFFGPGTRLTVL.

The chain uses TRBV3-1 (or the pseudogene TRBV3-2) and TRBJ2-1, with 9 nucleotides matching TRBD2. The CDR3 is made up of 14 amino acids. Germline V lookup: CDR1 LGHDT, CDR2 YNNKEL (reference sequence). The junction had 2 bases not matched to a gene; V was cut back by 4 bases and J by 4 bases. DNA for the CDR3: TGTGCCAGCAGCCCTAGCGGGGTATACAATGAGCAGTTCTTC. Its translation is CASSPSGVYNEQFF.

The gene calls are TRBV5-5 and TRBJ2-3, with TRBD1 matching over 11 bases. V lost 6 bases and J lost 3; bases outside the gene matches: 6. This CDR3 is 15 amino acids long. The germline CDR1 and CDR2 sequences are SGHKS and YYEKEE (reference sequence). The DNA of the CDR3 is TGTGCCAGCAACCTCGGGACAGGGGGAACAGATACGCAGTATTTT. Protein sequence: CASNLGTGGTDTQYF.

The chain employs TRBV12-3 or TRBV12-4 and TRBJ1-5; the D gene is possibly TRBD1 (5 bases). V shed 5 bases and J shed 6 bases, with 11 bases lying between them. CDR3 length equals 13 residues. The CDR3 nucleotides are TGTGCCAGCAGTGCCCAGGGTTTTCAGCCCCAGCATTTT. This encodes CASSAQGFQPQHF.

The chain links TRBV28 to TRBJ1-6; D is possibly TRBD1 (6 bases). Between the trimmed V and J ends, which lost 2 bases and 10 bases, there was a span of 12 bases. The CDR3 consists of 14 residues. Germline CDR1 reads MDHEN; CDR2 reads SYDVKM. The CDR3 DNA is TGTGCCAGCAGTTTAATGTGGGGGGCCTCACCCCTCCACTTT. It translates to CASSLMWGASPLHF.